This T cell receptor (beta chain) is from a study of response to subunit inactivated influenza vaccine. Deletions cut 5 bases from V and 6 bases from J, with 17 bases between. The CDR3 has 14 residues. TCRdb itself ran the RT-PCR reads through MiXCR, one entry per CDR3 protein. The sample has around 580,000 distinct CDR3 sequences, around 15% seen once. This clonotype was seen many times. The J gene is TRBJ2-7, the V gene TRBV12-3 or TRBV12-4, with a tentative D call TRBD2 (5 bases). The sequenced sample was PBMCs from blood, obtained about 12 days after vaccination. The clonotype originates from a man aged 50-60 years who received an inactivated influenza vaccine. The CDR3 DNA reads as TGTGCCAGCAGTCCCTCTCAAAGAGGGCGCGAGCAGTACTTC. Translating it yields CASSPSQRGREQYF.